Below are 23 T cell receptor beta chains sequenced from a single sample in a study of cytotoxic CD8 clonotypes in ibrutinib-treated CLL. Assay used: immunoSEQ multiplex PCR; TCRdb lists only in-frame clones, some missing. This table holds 40,000 or so clones, approximately 70% found once. The sequencing here drew on PBMCs, taken at disease progression, from a patient treated with ibrutinib. These receptors were obtained from a human donor with chronic lymphocytic leukemia.

This chain links TRBV7-9 with TRBJ2-1; TRBD2 matches at 7 bases. The CDR3 consists of 15 residues. Unmatched junction bases numbered 4, after V lost 1 base and J lost 4 bases. Germline CDR1 SEHNR, CDR2 FQNEAQ (reference sequence). The CDR3 DNA is TGTGCCAGCAGCTTAGGGCTAGCGGAATACAATGAGCAGTTCTTC. It translates to CASSLGLAEYNEQFF.

CDR3 amino acids: CASSLARKYQETQYF. DNA of the CDR3: TGTGCCAGCAGCTTGGCCCGGAAATACCAAGAGACCCAGTACTTC. The chain employs TRBV5-6 and TRBJ2-5; D is ambiguous. Trimming shortened V by 0 bases and J by 0 bases, and 9 bases separated the two germline ends. Germline V lookup: CDR1 SGHDT, CDR2 YYEEEE. The CDR3 covers 15 residues.

The rearrangement joins TRBV6-4 to TRBJ1-4, with TRBD1 identical over 7 bases. Germline V CDR1 and CDR2: MRHNA, SNTAGT. V lost 6 bases and J lost 0; bases outside the gene matches: 16. The CDR3 consists of 19 residues. The CDR3 DNA is TGTGCCAGCAGCGAACAAACAGGGGACTCGGAGACAACTAATGAAAAACTGTTTTTT. It encodes CASSEQTGDSETTNEKLFF.

This clone has only a few counts. This sequence joins TRBV9 and TRBJ2-3, with D unclear. CDR3 length equals 15 residues. Germline V gives CDR1 SGDLS, CDR2 YYNGEE. V lost 2 bases and J lost 4, with 14 bases in between. CDR3 sequence (DNA): TGTGCCAGCAGCGTCCAACCGATAGGAGCAGATACGCAGTATTTT. Its protein product is CASSVQPIGADTQYF.

This clone has just one count. This chain links TRBV5-1 with TRBJ1-1; TRBD1 aligns across 8 bases. Germline CDR1 SGHRS, CDR2 YFSETQ. Losses at the gene ends were 2 bases for V and 6 bases for J; bases not matched to a gene: 9. The CDR3 is 15 amino acids. The CDR3 spells CASSFYRQGIPEAFF. CDR3 DNA sequence: TGCGCCAGCAGCTTCTACCGACAGGGGATTCCTGAAGCTTTCTTT.

V is TRBV5-1 and J is TRBJ2-3, with D possibly being TRBD1 (6 bases). The CDR3 loop spans 14 amino acids. Germline loops: CDR1 SGHRS, CDR2 YFSETQ. Trimming left V 4 bases short and J 0 bases short, with 9 bases between. In nucleotides, the CDR3 is TGCGCCAGCAGCCACGGACAGAGCACAGATACGCAGTATTTT. The encoded protein is CASSHGQSTDTQYF.

CDR3 nucleotide sequence: TGTGCCAGCAGCTTAACCCGAAGTGATGAGCAGTTCTTC. The encoded protein is CASSLTRSDEQFF. This chain connects TRBV7-9 to TRBJ2-1, with D hard to call. Trimming stripped 2 bases from V and 8 bases from J, with 10 bases between. In germline, CDR1 is SEHNR, CDR2 FQNEAQ (reference sequence). The CDR3 totals 13 residues. The variable domain in full, with the rest retrieved from reference TRBV7-9 and TRBJ2-1, is DTGVSQNPRHKITKRGQNVTFRCDPISEHNRLYWYRQTLGQGPEFLTYFQNEAQLEKSRLLSDRFSAERPKGSFSTLEIQRTEQGDSAMYLCASSLTRSDEQFFGPGTRLTVL.

V is TRBV6-1 and J is TRBJ1-2; D remains ambiguous. This CDR3 region has 12 residues. The germline gives CDR1 MNHNS, CDR2 SASEGT. Between the trimmed V and J ends, which lost 3 bases and 5 bases, there was a span of 7 bases. The CDR3 sequence is CASSENRYGYTF. The CDR3 bases are TGTGCCAGCAGTGAGAATAGATATGGCTACACCTTC.

The chain joins TRBV6-6 to TRBJ1-3; D might be TRBD1 (5 bases). This CDR3 contains 15 residues. CDR1 and CDR2 from the germline V gene are MNHNY and SVGAGI (reference sequence). V was pared by 5 bases and J by 9 bases, with 20 bases between. CDR3 region: CASSPHVKMTATIYF. DNA of the CDR3: TGTGCCAGCAGTCCACACGTTAAAATGACAGCCACCATATATTTT.

In its sample, this clone was seen once. The V call is TRBV7-6, the J call TRBJ2-3; D is unclear. Per germline, CDR1 SGHVS and CDR2 FNYEAQ. The CDR3 spans 13 residues. V was shortened by 1 base and J by 4 bases, with 6 bases between the two germline ends. In DNA form, the CDR3 reads TGTGCCAGCAGCTTAGGGTTCGCAGATACGCAGTATTTT. The encoded protein is CASSLGFADTQYF.

This clone was detected only a few times. V usage is TRBV15 and J usage is TRBJ2-7; 13 bases fit TRBD2. With 0 bases clipped from V and 4 bases from J, the junction kept 6 bases outside the gene matches. CDR3 length: 17 amino acids. CDR1 and CDR2 (germline): LNHNV, YYDKDF (reference sequence). The CDR3 spells CATSRDRETSGRYEQYF. Here the CDR3 DNA reads TGTGCCACCAGCAGAGATCGGGAGACTAGCGGGAGGTACGAGCAGTACTTC.

The chain has TRBV25-1 and TRBJ1-1; 8 bases are shared with TRBD1. Losses at the gene ends were 2 bases for V and 5 bases for J; bases not matched to a gene: 7. This CDR3 has 15 amino acids. Looked up from germline, CDR1 is MGHDK and CDR2 is SYGVNS. As DNA, the CDR3 is TGTGCCAGCAGTGAACGAACAGGGGGGGGGACTGAAGCTTTCTTT. The encoded protein is CASSERTGGGTEAFF.

The rearrangement uses TRBV28 and TRBJ2-3; D not certain. The CDR3 is 13 residues long. Germline V gene data show CDR1 as MDHEN and CDR2 as SYDVKM. The germline V and J ends were trimmed by 6 bases and 2 bases, with 9 bases remaining between them. CDR3 in amino acids: CASRITDTDTQYF. Written as DNA, the CDR3 is TGTGCCAGCAGAATAACAGACACAGATACGCAGTATTTT.

The genes are TRBV5-8 and TRBJ1-3; a possible D gene is TRBD1 (6 bases). Germline V lookup: CDR1 SGHTS, CDR2 YDEGEE. The CDR3 runs to 15 residues. Trimming took off 4 bases at V and 2 bases at J, with 13 bases between the two ends. The DNA for the CDR3 is TGTGCCAGCAGCCTACAGGGAGGAGCTGGAAACACCATATATTTT. It encodes CASSLQGGAGNTIYF.

This clone has more than one count but fewer than ten. The chain combines TRBV19 with TRBJ2-7; D may be TRBD1 (6 bases). This CDR3 region has 14 residues. V was shortened by 4 bases and J by 6 bases, with 16 bases between the two germline ends. CDR1 LNHDA and CDR2 SQIVND come from the germline V gene (reference sequence). This chain's CDR3 is CASSTVDSTGEQYF. In nucleotides, the CDR3 is TGTGCCAGTAGTACCGTGGACAGTACGGGCGAGCAGTACTTC. Full variable domain (rest looked up from reference TRBV19 and TRBJ2-7): DGGITQSPKYLFRKEGQNVTLSCEQNLNHDAMYWYRQDPGQGLRLIYYSQIVNDFQKGDIAEGYSVSREKKESFPLTVTSAQKNPTAFYLCASSTVDSTGEQYFGPGTRLTVT.

The sample holds a few counts of this clone. This chain links TRBV27 with TRBJ1-2; a possible D gene is TRBD1 (6 bases). Germline assignment: CDR1 MNHEY and CDR2 SMNVEV (reference sequence). The CDR3 sequence is 12 residues long. Between the trimmed V and J ends, which lost 0 bases and 8 bases, there was a span of 7 bases. CDR3 sequence reads: CASSLSGTGYTF. The CDR3 bases are TGTGCCAGCAGTTTATCAGGGACAGGCTACACCTTC.

The chain combines TRBV9 with TRBJ2-3; weak D call: TRBD1 (5 bases). The ends were cut back, 1 base at V and 5 bases at J, with 17 bases in the middle. Germline CDR1 reads SGDLS; CDR2 reads YYNGEE. CDR3 size: 16 residues. CDR3 residues: CASSVSERGRQDTQYF. The DNA for the CDR3 is TGTGCCAGCAGCGTATCAGAAAGGGGTCGACAAGATACGCAGTATTTT.

This chain joins TRBV5-4 and TRBJ2-1; D is ambiguous. CDR1 SGHNT and CDR2 YYREEE come from the germline V gene (reference sequence). The CDR3 is 12 amino acids. Trimming removed 4 bases from V and 5 bases from J, with 7 bases in between. The CDR3 here is CASSGYDNEQFF. In DNA form, the CDR3 reads TGTGCCAGCAGCGGGTATGACAATGAGCAGTTCTTC. Based on the CDR3 plus reference TRBV5-4 and TRBJ2-1, the full variable domain is ETGVTQSPTHLIKTRGQQVTLRCSSQSGHNTVSWYQQALGQGPQFIFQYYREEENGRGNFPPRFSGLQFPNYSSELNVNALELDDSALYLCASSGYDNEQFFGPGTRLTVL.

This clone turned up a few times. This chain uses TRBV4-1 with TRBJ1-5; the match to TRBD1 covers 7 bases. The CDR3 is 18 amino acids. CDR1 is MGHRA and CDR2 is YSYEKL in the germline V gene. The J segment lost 4 bases and the V segment lost 4 bases, leaving 16 bases of the junction unmatched. The CDR3 loop is CASSPPLIRQGLNQPQHF. CDR3 sequence (DNA): TGCGCCAGCAGCCCTCCCTTAATACGACAGGGACTTAATCAGCCCCAGCATTTT.

This clone showed up just once. This chain joins TRBV7-8 and TRBJ1-2, with a weak D call TRBD1 (5 bases). The CDR3 sequence is 14 residues long. Trimming removed 5 bases at V and 0 bases at J, with 10 bases between. Germline-derived CDR1 and CDR2 are SGHVS and FQNEAQ. The CDR3: CASSPAGANYGYTF. CDR3 bases: TGTGCCAGCAGCCCCGCGGGGGCTAACTATGGCTACACCTTC.

The CDR3 DNA reads TGTGCCAGCAGGATACCGGGACAGTCCCACGAGCAGTACTTC. Translating gives CASRIPGQSHEQYF. The rearrangement joins TRBV6-5 to TRBJ2-7, with 7 bases identical to TRBD1. The CDR3 runs 14 residues. The germline gives CDR1 MNHEY, CDR2 SVGAGI. The junction had 10 bases not matched to a gene; V was cut back by 6 bases and J by 5 bases.

V is TRBV28 and J is TRBJ1-2, with D hard to call. This CDR3 spans 12 amino acids. Germline values: CDR1 MDHEN, CDR2 SYDVKM. The V and J ends lost 6 bases and 2 bases respectively, with 7 bases between them. The CDR3 DNA sequence: TGTGCCAGCAGCACCCCCAACTATGGCTACACCTTC. As protein: CASSTPNYGYTF.

This chain joins TRBV5-1 and TRBJ1-6, with D possibly TRBD1 on 5 matching bases. This CDR3 comprises 16 residues. Germline V gives CDR1 SGHRS, CDR2 YFSETQ. Trimming took 0 bases from V and 6 from J, leaving 13 bases between them. For the CDR3, the DNA is TGCGCCAGCAGCTTGGCTGGGACTGTTGGTAATTCACCCCTCCACTTT. The encoded protein is CASSLAGTVGNSPLHF.